One and the same sample provided the 20 T cell receptor beta chains below, sequenced in a study of response to subunit inactivated influenza vaccine. TCRdb used MiXCR to reprocess the RT-PCR reads, holding one entry per CDR3 protein. The data show hundreds of thousands of distinct CDR3 sequences, more than 15% seen once. The starting material was CD4+ T cells sorted from PBMCs, obtained around 25 months after vaccination. These receptor sequences come from a man between 50 and 75 years old who received an inactivated influenza vaccine.

Ten or more counts support this clonotype. Here the CDR3 DNA reads TGCGCCAGCAGCGCGACAGGGACCACTGAAGCTTTCTTT. This sequence encodes CASSATGTTEAFF. V and J are TRBV5-1 and TRBJ1-1; the match to TRBD1 covers 7 bases. CDR3 length equals 13 residues. The ends lost 4 bases at V and 4 bases at J; junction bases unmatched: 4. Germline values: CDR1 SGHRS, CDR2 YFSETQ.

This clonotype was counted at least ten times. V gene TRBV20-1 combines with J gene TRBJ2-5; 9 positions match TRBD2. Per germline, CDR1 DFQATT and CDR2 SNEGSKA (reference sequence). The CDR3 spans 19 residues. The V gene end was trimmed by 3 bases and the J gene end by 5 bases; junction bases not matched to a gene: 22. The CDR3 is CSASGEVGRVAGGHETQYF. CDR3 coding DNA: TGCAGTGCTAGTGGAGAGGTTGGGCGGGTTGCGGGGGGGCATGAGACCCAGTACTTC.

This clonotype occurred a few times. J is TRBJ2-1 and V is TRBV19; the match to TRBD1 covers 7 bases. Germline CDR1 reads LNHDA; CDR2 reads SQIVND (reference sequence). The junction had 4 bases not matched to a gene; V was cut back by 2 bases and J by 3 bases. CDR3 length: 15 residues. The CDR3 bases are TGTGCCAGTAGTATAAGACAGGGTTTCTACAATGAGCAGTTCTTC. Its protein product is CASSIRQGFYNEQFF.

This clonotype was recorded many times. The V gene is TRBV4-3, the J gene TRBJ2-3; D is uncertain. Between the trimmed V and J ends, which lost 2 bases and 5 bases, there was a span of 14 bases. In germline, CDR1 is LGHNA, CDR2 YSLEER. The CDR3 loop spans 15 amino acids. CDR3 nucleotides: TGCGCCAGCAGCCAAACGGTAGTAGCACAAGATACGCAGTATTTT. It codes for CASSQTVVAQDTQYF.

This clonotype came up a few times. V usage is TRBV10-3 and J usage is TRBJ2-3; D might be TRBD1 (5 bases). CDR1 is ENHRY, CDR2 SYGVKD, per germline. The CDR3 extends over 15 amino acids. The V and J ends lost 1 base and 3 bases respectively, with 11 bases between them. The CDR3 DNA reads TGTGCCATCAGTGAGTTGGTACAGGCGACAGATACGCAGTATTTT. As protein: CAISELVQATDTQYF.

This sequence joins TRBV29-1 and TRBJ1-1; a weak D match, TRBD1 (5 bases). This CDR3 spans 11 amino acids. CDR1 and CDR2 from the germline V gene are SQVTM and ANQGSEA. Trimming took off 7 bases at V and 5 bases at J, with 11 bases between the two ends. The CDR3 DNA reads as TGCAGCGGCGCGGGGACGACTGAAGCTTTCTTT. This translates into CSGAGTTEAFF. The variable domain in full, completed from reference TRBV29-1 and TRBJ1-1, reads SAVISQKPSRDICQRGTSLTIQCQVDSQVTMMFWYRQQPGQSLTLIATANQGSEATYESGFVIDKFPISRPNLTFSTLTVSNMSPEDSSIYLCSGAGTTEAFFGQGTRLTVV.

The chain is built from TRBV20-1 and TRBJ2-5, with 9 bases fitting TRBD1. V dropped 6 bases and J dropped 5; count of bases not matched to a gene: 13. CDR3 length equals 15 residues. The germline V gene encodes CDR1 DFQATT and CDR2 SNEGSKA (reference sequence). The CDR3: CSAPAQGASLETQYF. The CDR3 nucleotides read TGCAGTGCCCCAGCACAGGGGGCTTCGTTGGAGACCCAGTACTTC.

This sequence joins TRBV11-3 and TRBJ2-7; no clear D. Germline V gene data show CDR1 as SGHNT and CDR2 as YENEEA. This CDR3 contains 14 residues. V was clipped by 0 bases and J by 5 bases, with 11 bases between them. The CDR3 nucleotides read TGTGCCAGCAGCTTAGATCCGACGACAAACGAGCAGTACTTC. Residues: CASSLDPTTNEQYF.

This clonotype was picked up many times. The genes are TRBV12-3 or TRBV12-4 and TRBJ1-3, with D tentatively TRBD1 (5 bases). CDR3 length: 17 residues. V dropped 4 bases and J dropped 4 bases, with 20 bases sitting between them. The CDR3 reads CASSSLWGGVQGNTIYF. The CDR3 nucleotides are TGTGCCAGCAGTTCTCTTTGGGGAGGGGTCCAAGGAAACACCATATATTTT.

This clonotype was observed a few times. The chain employs TRBV5-1 and TRBJ2-7, with D hard to call. Trimming pared 0 bases from V and 3 bases from J, leaving 10 bases between. The CDR3 runs to 14 residues. The V gene's germline CDR1 is SGHRS and CDR2 YFSETQ. CDR3 sequence: CASSLEVDLYEQYF. The CDR3 nucleotides read TGCGCCAGCAGCTTGGAGGTGGATCTCTACGAGCAGTACTTC.

This chain joins TRBV7-9 and TRBJ2-5; D unresolved. Trimming removed 5 bases at V and 4 bases at J, with 17 bases between. Germline-derived CDR1 and CDR2 are SEHNR and FQNEAQ (reference sequence). The CDR3 extends over 15 amino acids. DNA of the CDR3: TGTGCCAGCAGCATAGGTGGGCAGCCCTCAGAGACCCAGTACTTC. Translation: CASSIGGQPSETQYF.

The chain has TRBV6-2 or TRBV6-3 and TRBJ2-2, with 10 nucleotides matching TRBD2. Germline values: CDR1 MNHEY, CDR2 SVGEGT. This CDR3 comprises 17 residues. The ends lost 4 bases at V and 1 base at J; junction bases unmatched: 6. DNA of the CDR3: TGTGCCAGCAGTTCCCGATTAGCGGGGGGGAACACCGGGGAGCTGTTTTTT. Amino acids: CASSSRLAGGNTGELFF.

The V gene is TRBV5-1, the J gene TRBJ2-4, with a weak D call TRBD2 (6 bases). V dropped 0 bases and J dropped 0 bases, with 16 bases sitting between them. CDR3 length: 18 amino acids. CDR1 and CDR2 from the germline V gene are SGHRS and YFSETQ. The CDR3 nucleotides read TGCGCCAGCAGCTTGGCGGAAGGGACTCTTATAGCCAAAAACATTCAGTACTTC. It codes for CASSLAEGTLIAKNIQYF.

The chain couples TRBV18 to TRBJ1-2; D unclear. Germline loops: CDR1 KGHSH, CDR2 LQKENI. This CDR3 has 14 residues. V lost 8 bases, J lost 2 bases, and 15 bases lay in between. CDR3 loop: CASVPSQTNYGYTF. As DNA, the CDR3 is TGTGCCAGCGTCCCTTCCCAAACCAACTATGGCTACACCTTC.

The J gene is TRBJ2-7, the V gene TRBV7-2, with D tentatively TRBD2 (5 bases). The germline V gene has CDR1 SGHTA and CDR2 FQGNSA. CDR3 length: 15 residues. The V gene lost 7 bases and the J gene lost 0 bases, with 16 bases spanning the gap. The CDR3 is CASKLGSSPSYEQYF. The CDR3 DNA sequence: TGTGCCAGCAAGCTTGGGTCTAGCCCCTCCTACGAGCAGTACTTC.

The chain combines TRBV30 with TRBJ1-3; D is uncertain. Trimming shortened V by 6 bases and J by 0 bases, and 12 bases separated the two germline ends. The CDR3 has 14 amino acids. Germline-derived CDR1 and CDR2 are GTSNPN and SVGIG (reference sequence). CDR3 coding DNA: TGTGCCTGTTCCCTCCTTGTCTCTGGAAACACCATATATTTT. It encodes CACSLLVSGNTIYF. The full variable domain, with the rest looked up from reference TRBV30 and TRBJ1-3, is SQTIHQWPATLVQPVGSPLSLECTVEGTSNPNLYWYRQAAGRGLQLLFYSVGIGQISSEVPQNLSASRPQDRQFILSSKKLLLSDSGFYLCACSLLVSGNTIYFGEGSWLTVV.

In its sample, this clonotype was seen a few times. The chain combines TRBV19 with TRBJ2-2, with TRBD1 matching 7 bases. CDR1 and CDR2 (germline): LNHDA, SQIVND (reference sequence). The CDR3 is 18 residues long. The J segment lost 4 bases and the V segment lost 4 bases, leaving 15 bases of the junction unmatched. The CDR3: CASSTVGSRQGITGELFF. DNA for the CDR3: TGTGCCAGTAGTACCGTGGGTTCGAGACAGGGTATCACCGGGGAGCTGTTTTTT.

The chain combines TRBV6-5 with TRBJ2-7; D may be TRBD1 (5 bases). V lost 2 bases, J lost 3 bases, and 14 bases lay in between. Germline V CDR1 and CDR2: MNHEY, SVGAGI. The length of the CDR3 is 15 residues. The CDR3 nucleotides are TGTGCCAGCAGTTACGCAGGGTCCCTCAGCTACGAGCAGTACTTC. Its translation is CASSYAGSLSYEQYF.

This clonotype has only a few counts. The CDR3 loop is CASSQDRGGDTQYF. Here the CDR3 DNA reads TGTGCCAGCAGCCAAGATCGGGGGGGAGATACGCAGTATTTT. This chain links TRBV3-1 with TRBJ2-3, with 8 bases that match TRBD2. Looked up from germline, CDR1 is LGHDT and CDR2 is YNNKEL (reference sequence). V shed 0 bases, J shed 5 bases, and the junction held 1 base outside the gene matches. The CDR3 spans 14 residues.

On this clonotype itself: A much more abundant neighbour one base away suggests this may be a read error. The chain's CDR3 is CASSSSNRGELFF. The DNA for the CDR3 is TGTGCCAGCAGTTCGTCTAACCGAGGGGAGCTGTTTTTT. The rearrangement uses TRBV6-5 and TRBJ2-2; no definite D call. Trimming shortened V by 4 bases and J by 8 bases, and 11 bases separated the two germline ends. The germline V gene encodes CDR1 MNHEY and CDR2 SVGAGI. This CDR3 spans 13 amino acids.